Detailed here is one T cell receptor (beta chain). This clonotype was seen many times. What antigen it recognizes has not been identified. No much larger clone is present one base from it, and per-base qualities are unavailable. This sample is part of a study of identical twins listed by TCRdb under 2016. With respect to the entire study: The study deep-sequenced TCR alpha and beta repertoires from monozygotic twins, unrelated adults of various ages and cord blood to test whether fetal clonotypes persist. Replicate twin experiments were performed at different times using different library preparation protocols to rule out contamination. The full study reports these points: Out-of-frame TCR alpha sequences shared between twins showed an excess of low generation-probability sequences compared with coincidental sharing between unrelated individuals. In monozygotic twins, out-of-frame TCR alpha sharing was systematically underestimated by recombination models, although the models agreed with sharing between unrelated individuals. In beta out-of-frame sequences, excess twin sharing was weaker, because having fewer shared sequences lowered the signal-to-noise ratio. Abundant cord blood beta clonotypes had fewer insertions, young adult naive repertoires showed a similar but weaker trend, and memory repertoires showed no such trend. Because the same donors could not be followed over many years, conclusions were based on cross-sectional statistical analysis. Invariant T cells such as MAIT and iNKT could partly confound zero-insertion analyses, though diverse VJ usage argued against this for most clonotypes.

The library relied on 5' RACE. The sample was run on an Illumina HiSeq 2000. Template switching introduced a universal primer binding site; the final cDNA contained a unique molecular identifier, enabling accurate counting of TCR cDNA molecules. Specific primers in the conserved constant-segment region were used to synthesize first-strand cDNA for TCR alpha and beta chains. To control for contamination, each cDNA library was double barcoded with a SMART-Mk sample barcode plus Illumina barcodes. TruSeq adapter sequences along with Illumina sample barcodes were introduced in two successive PCR steps. Sequencing of the TCR alpha and beta cDNA libraries was done on the Illumina HiSeq platform using custom primers. The study's processing was this. Raw reads were processed with MiGEC to extract unique molecular identifiers, and MiXCR was used to determine CDR3 positions. Recombination models were inferred per individual with the repgenHMM and IGoR tools using an EM algorithm. The tcR package in R was used for shared clonotype analysis, with sharing normalized by the product of cloneset sizes. To study raw recombination without the effects of thymic and clonal selection, out-of-frame nonproductive sequences were analyzed. The raw public reads went through TCRdb reprocessing: fastp at Q25, MiXCR clone calling, in-frame beta chains kept. Duplicate CDR3 protein sequences are folded into a single record with the most common DNA and genes. TCRdb, not the authors, supplied the V and J calls. Present in this sample are around 470,000 distinct CDR3 sequences, 11% to 15% of which were seen just once. The top ten constitute more than 0.5% of the sample.

Every donor was a healthy Caucasian. The twin cohort comprised three pairs of female monozygotic twins, all aged roughly 18 to 30 years. Positive isolation kits from Invitrogen were used to isolate CD4+ and CD8+ T cell populations. The CDR3 goes from the cysteine to the phenylalanine over 15 residues. CDR3 DNA is the only sequence kept; it has 45 bases, read in frame from the first base. According to the germline V gene, CDR1 reads SGHTA and CDR2 reads FQGNSA. V and J are truncated by 5 bases and 5 bases respectively, leaving an intervening sequence of 18 bases. This same sample was also taken into another study, of yellow fever vaccine responses in identical twins. The second study's authors report: The T cell response to vaccination in identical twins was reported by the authors to appear partly convergent and partly personalized. The study precisely tracked vaccine-responding T cell clones in identical twins.

Recombination linked TRBV7-2 to TRBJ1-1; confidence is insufficient to name the D gene. Sequencing was done on a sample of CD4+ T cells sorted from blood. The receptor's source is a woman aged 18-35 years in good health. The CDR3 in this case is CASSPSAGRETEAFF. The DNA sequence follows: TGTGCCAGCAGCCCGAGCGCCGGAAGGGAAACTGAAGCTTTCTTT.